The 23 T cell receptor beta chains below were found in one sample sequenced in a study of blood T cell repertoires in COVID-19. Only in-frame clones appear in the TCRdb table, and some are missing; sequencing was by immunoSEQ multiplex PCR. The sample has 45,000 or so clones; approximately 86% are singletons. The sequenced sample consisted of peripheral blood. The source of these receptors is a woman of 80 years or more with active COVID-19.

The rearrangement links TRBV15 to TRBJ2-5, with D perhaps TRBD2 (5 bases). The V gene lost 0 bases and the J gene lost 0 bases, with 11 bases spanning the gap. CDR3 length: 16 residues. In germline, CDR1 is LNHNV, CDR2 YYDKDF (reference sequence). The CDR3 region has the DNA TGTGCCACCAGCAGAGATCTAGCAGCGTACCAAGAGACCCAGTACTTC. Its protein is CATSRDLAAYQETQYF.

The chain links TRBV10-2 to TRBJ1-4; 10 nucleotides agree with TRBD1. The J segment lost 4 bases and the V segment lost 3 bases, leaving 5 bases of the junction unmatched. Germline CDR1 WSHSY, CDR2 SAAADI. The CDR3 loop spans 16 amino acids. CDR3: CASSERQGASNEKLFF. The DNA of the CDR3 is TGCGCCAGCAGTGAAAGACAGGGGGCTAGTAATGAAAAACTGTTTTTT.

This clone was found once. The chain couples TRBV4-2 to TRBJ1-2; TRBD1 matches at 7 bases. In germline, CDR1 is LGHNA, CDR2 YNFKEQ. The CDR3 contains 16 residues. V dropped 0 bases and J dropped 3; count of bases not matched to a gene: 7. The CDR3 DNA reads as TGTGCCAGCAGCCAAGATCTCGGACAGGAGTACTATGGCTACACCTTC. Translating it yields CASSQDLGQEYYGYTF.

The chain has TRBV5-6 and TRBJ1-4, with 7 bases matching TRBD1. Germline loops: CDR1 SGHDT, CDR2 YYEEEE. V dropped 6 bases and J dropped 1; count of bases not matched to a gene: 6. The CDR3 loop spans 15 amino acids. CDR3 residues: CASKQGWGTNEKLFF. The DNA of the CDR3 is TGTGCCAGCAAACAGGGGTGGGGAACTAATGAAAAACTGTTTTTT.

The genes are TRBV6-2 or TRBV6-3 and TRBJ2-7; 8 nucleotides line up with TRBD2. The CDR3 runs 16 residues. V trimming: 3 bases; J trimming: 3 bases; junction bases outside the gene matches: 10. Germline V gene data show CDR1 as MNHEY and CDR2 as SVGEGT. Here the CDR3 DNA reads TGTGCCAGCAGTTATCCCAGGCGGGGGGATTACTACGAGCAGTACTTC. Translation: CASSYPRRGDYYEQYF.

The chain recombines TRBV6-2 or TRBV6-3 with TRBJ2-3; 8 bases map to TRBD2. V shed 0 bases and J 2 bases; nucleotides not matched to a gene: 4. Germline V lookup: CDR1 MNHEY, CDR2 SVGEGT. The CDR3 is 16 amino acids. Here the CDR3 reads CASSYSGGGHTDTQYF. The CDR3 bases are TGTGCCAGCAGTTACTCCGGGGGGGGGCACACAGATACGCAGTATTTT.

The chain carries TRBV18 and TRBJ2-7, with D perhaps TRBD1 (6 bases). From germline, CDR1 is KGHSH and CDR2 LQKENI. This CDR3 comprises 13 residues. The V and J ends lost 3 bases and 1 base respectively, with 7 bases between them. The CDR3 spells CASSPDSSYEQYF. As DNA, the CDR3 is TGTGCCAGCTCACCGGACAGTTCCTACGAGCAGTACTTC.

The sample holds a few counts of this clone. This chain connects TRBV11-1 to TRBJ2-7; TRBD1 might be the D (6 bases). The germline V and J ends were trimmed by 1 base and 1 base, with 11 bases remaining between them. The germline V gene has CDR1 SGHAT and CDR2 FQDESV (reference sequence). The CDR3 is made up of 15 amino acids. The CDR3 DNA reads TGTGCCAGCAGCTTAGTTGAGGGGGTGTCCTACGAGCAGTACTTC. Translation gives CASSLVEGVSYEQYF.

The chain has TRBV27 and TRBJ2-2, with TRBD2 matching 9 bases. CDR1 and CDR2 from the germline V gene are MNHEY and SMNVEV (reference sequence). The V segment lost 6 bases and the J segment 1 base; nucleotides outside the gene matches: 9. There are 17 residues in the CDR3. The CDR3 reads CASSRAGGFLNTGELFF. For the CDR3, the DNA is TGTGCCAGCAGCCGAGCGGGGGGCTTTCTGAACACCGGGGAGCTGTTTTTT.

This chain links TRBV18 with TRBJ2-1, with a tentative D call TRBD1 (6 bases). Between the trimmed V and J ends, which lost 4 bases and 7 bases, there was a span of 14 bases. CDR3 size: 14 residues. The V gene's germline CDR1 is KGHSH and CDR2 LQKENI. For the CDR3, the DNA is TGTGCCAGCTCACTCGGGTGGGGGCCGAATGAGCAGTTCTTC. Protein product: CASSLGWGPNEQFF. The whole variable domain, remainder taken from reference TRBV18 and TRBJ2-1, is NAGVMQNPRHLVRRRGQEARLRCSPMKGHSHVYWYRQLPEEGLKFMVYLQKENIIDESGMPKERFSAEFPKEGPSILRIQQVVRGDSAAYFCASSLGWGPNEQFFGPGTRLTVL.

V is TRBV5-4 and J is TRBJ2-3; weak D call: TRBD2 (6 bases). Germline CDR1 and CDR2: SGHNT and YYREEE (reference sequence). The CDR3 sequence is 16 residues long. V dropped 2 bases and J dropped 5 bases, with 18 bases sitting between them. The CDR3 DNA follows: TGTGCCAGCAGCTTACCTCTGGGGGGAATAGGAGATACGCAGTATTTT. Protein product: CASSLPLGGIGDTQYF. The full variable domain, with the rest looked up from reference TRBV5-4 and TRBJ2-3, is ETGVTQSPTHLIKTRGQQVTLRCSSQSGHNTVSWYQQALGQGPQFIFQYYREEENGRGNFPPRFSGLQFPNYSSELNVNALELDDSALYLCASSLPLGGIGDTQYFGPGTRLTVL.

This sequence joins TRBV6-5 and TRBJ2-2; 7 positions match TRBD1. Germline V gives CDR1 MNHEY, CDR2 SVGAGI. The CDR3 consists of 15 residues. The junction had 14 bases not matched to a gene; V was cut back by 10 bases and J by 6 bases. As DNA, the CDR3 is TGTGCCACCTCATCCGACAGGGTTGACGCCGGGGAGCTGTTTTTT. This sequence encodes CATSSDRVDAGELFF.

The chain has TRBV5-1 and TRBJ2-7, with a weak D call TRBD2 (6 bases). The CDR3 contains 14 residues. Germline CDR1 and CDR2: SGHRS and YFSETQ. V lost 0 bases, J lost 3 bases, and 10 bases lay in between. CDR3 protein: CASSLEGGVYEQYF. The CDR3 DNA reads TGCGCCAGCAGCTTGGAAGGAGGGGTCTACGAGCAGTACTTC.

The V call is TRBV20-1, the J call TRBJ2-5; no clear D gene. The V gene lost 3 bases and the J gene lost 1 base, with 12 bases spanning the gap. The V gene's germline CDR1 is DFQATT and CDR2 SNEGSKA (reference sequence). The CDR3 length is 14 residues. The CDR3 sequence is CSASISAGQETQYF. The CDR3 DNA sequence: TGCAGTGCTAGTATAAGTGCCGGCCAAGAGACCCAGTACTTC.

The chain uses TRBV10-2 and TRBJ2-3; D perhaps matches TRBD2 (6 bases). Per germline, CDR1 WSHSY and CDR2 SAAADI. Trimming left V 5 bases short and J 0 bases short, with 12 bases between. The CDR3 contains 15 residues. As DNA, the CDR3 is TGCGCCAGCAGTACGACTAGGTGGAGCACAGATACGCAGTATTTT. Residues: CASSTTRWSTDTQYF.

The rearrangement uses TRBV7-2 and TRBJ1-2; tentative D call: TRBD1 (5 bases). V shed 6 bases and J shed 4 bases, with 12 bases lying between them. CDR1 is SGHTA, CDR2 FQGNSA, per germline. The CDR3 covers 13 residues. CDR3 protein: CASSRGVSYGYTF. CDR3 bases: TGTGCCAGCAGTCGGGGGGTGAGCTATGGCTACACCTTC.

V and J are TRBV7-2 and TRBJ1-4, with D unresolved. Trimming removed 1 base from V and 0 bases from J, with 3 bases in between. Germline V gene sequence: CDR1 SGHTA, CDR2 FQGNSA. The CDR3 extends over 14 amino acids. CDR3 protein: CASSLGATNEKLFF. In nucleotides, the CDR3 is TGTGCCAGCAGCTTAGGCGCAACTAATGAAAAACTGTTTTTT. The full variable domain, with the rest looked up from reference TRBV7-2 and TRBJ1-4, is GAGVSQSPSNKVTEKGKDVELRCDPISGHTALYWYRQSLGQGLEFLIYFQGNSAPDKSGLPSDRFSAERTGGSVSTLTIQRTQQEDSAVYLCASSLGATNEKLFFGSGTQLSVL.

V and J are TRBV7-2 and TRBJ1-2; TRBD1 matches at 12 bases. This CDR3 region has 17 residues. CDR1 is SGHTA, CDR2 FQGNSA, per germline. After removal of 5 bases from V and 8 bases from J, the junction contained 15 bases not matched to a gene. The CDR3 reads CASSISTAGTGGVGYTF. The CDR3 DNA reads as TGTGCCAGCAGCATTTCGACCGCCGGGACAGGGGGCGTGGGCTACACCTTC.

The genes are TRBV7-2 and TRBJ2-5; tentatively, D is TRBD2 (6 bases). V lost 1 base to trimming and J lost 2 bases, with 8 bases between them. Germline lookup yields CDR1 SGHTA and CDR2 FQGNSA. The CDR3 is made up of 14 amino acids. In DNA form, the CDR3 reads TGTGCCAGCAGCTTAGGGAGGGCGCAAGAGACCCAGTACTTC. The encoded protein is CASSLGRAQETQYF.

The chain is built from TRBV18 and TRBJ2-1; 11 nucleotides align to TRBD2. Germline CDR1 is KGHSH and CDR2 is LQKENI. Germline trimming cut 3 bases from V and 8 bases from J; bases unmatched to any gene: 9. This CDR3 spans 16 amino acids. The CDR3 is CASSPYSGGAEDEQFF. Written as DNA, the CDR3 is TGTGCCAGCTCACCCTATAGCGGGGGGGCCGAGGATGAGCAGTTCTTC.

The chain is built from TRBV20-1 and TRBJ2-1, with D possibly TRBD2 on 6 matching bases. Germline lookup yields CDR1 DFQATT and CDR2 SNEGSKA (reference sequence). The CDR3 is made up of 14 amino acids. V dropped 3 bases and J dropped 7 bases, with 16 bases sitting between them. CDR3 nucleotides: TGCAGTGCTAGTTATTCGCGGGGTAAAAATGAGCAGTTCTTC. It encodes CSASYSRGKNEQFF.

This chain joins TRBV30 and TRBJ1-5, with D unresolved. The CDR3 is 15 residues long. Trimming cost V 1 base and J 4 bases, with 14 bases left between them. Germline CDR1 GTSNPN, CDR2 SVGIG (reference sequence). CDR3 nucleotide sequence: TGTGCCTGGAGTGGATCAGGATTTGGGAATCAGCCCCAGCATTTT. This encodes CAWSGSGFGNQPQHF.

This clone has only one observation. This chain joins TRBV11-2 and TRBJ1-1, with D tentatively TRBD1 (5 bases). The ends were cut back, 0 bases at V and 4 bases at J, with 12 bases in the middle. The V gene's germline CDR1 is SGHAT and CDR2 FQNNGV. CDR3 size: 15 residues. CDR3 loop: CASSLDRWGGTEAFF. DNA for the CDR3: TGTGCCAGCAGCTTAGATAGGTGGGGGGGCACTGAAGCTTTCTTT.